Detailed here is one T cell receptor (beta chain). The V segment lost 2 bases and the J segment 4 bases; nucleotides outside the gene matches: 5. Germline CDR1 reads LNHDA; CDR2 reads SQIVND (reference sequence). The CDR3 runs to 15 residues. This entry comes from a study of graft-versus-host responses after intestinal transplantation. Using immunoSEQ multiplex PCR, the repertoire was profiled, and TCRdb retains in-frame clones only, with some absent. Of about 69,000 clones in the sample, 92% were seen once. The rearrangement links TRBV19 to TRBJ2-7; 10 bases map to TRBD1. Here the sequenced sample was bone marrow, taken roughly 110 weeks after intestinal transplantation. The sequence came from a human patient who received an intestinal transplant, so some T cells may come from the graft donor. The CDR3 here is CASSIRGTGVYEQYF. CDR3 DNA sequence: TGTGCCAGTAGTATAAGGGGGACAGGGGTGTACGAGCAGTACTTC.